The table lists the clone carrying this TCR beta chain with a few counts. The sample originates from a study of preoperative IRX-2 immunotherapy in early breast cancer. Germline V gene lookup returns CDR1 SEHNR and CDR2 FQNEAQ (reference sequence). V lost 5 bases to trimming and J lost 10 bases; unmatched junction nucleotides: 12. The CDR3 has 14 residues. As to treatment: preoperative locoregional IRX-2 cytokine immunotherapy. Preoperative locoregional IRX-2 cytokine immunotherapy was tested in the phase Ib source study. The table came from immunoSEQ multiplex PCR; TCRdb's copy has only in-frame clones and leaves some out. The sample records 23,000 or so clones, approximately 92% being singletons.

Material: tumor tissue, obtained after IRX-2 immunotherapy. The rearrangement links TRBV7-9 to TRBJ2-5; TRBD2 matches at 8 bases. This TCR derives from a human donor with breast cancer. The chain's CDR3 is CASSQAGGGSRQYF. The CDR3 DNA reads as TGTGCCAGCAGCCAAGCCGGGGGGGGGTCACGCCAGTACTTC. Full variable domain (missing parts from reference TRBV7-9 and TRBJ2-5): DTGVSQNPRHKITKRGQNVTFRCDPISEHNRLYWYRQTLGQGPEFLTYFQNEAQLEKSRLLSDRFSAERPKGSFSTLEIQRTEQGDSAMYLCASSQAGGGSRQYFGPGTRLLVL.